Following are 28 T cell receptor beta chains from one sample sequenced in a study of naive and memory T cell subsets. An equimolar mix of two oligonucleotides served as the beta constant-region primer for TRBC1 and TRBC2. Ligated cDNA was amplified by four rounds of PCR with nested alpha and beta constant-region primers and SP2. A single record per CDR3 protein comes from TCRdb applying MiXCR to the UMI-ligation and nested PCR reads. The table shows over 100,000 distinct CDR3 sequences, with 14% occurring only once. Study observations and caveats: Especially in CD8 cells, naive repertoires contained a few larger clonotypes, possibly CD45RA-re-expressing memory cells.

No antigen has been identified for these receptors. Sequenced: naive CD8+ T cells from blood. The receptors derive from a human donor in good health.

This clonotype was observed a few times. The chain has TRBV6-1 and TRBJ2-1, with D possibly TRBD2 on 7 matching bases. V lost 7 bases, J lost 3 bases, and 13 bases lay in between. The CDR3 length is 14 residues. CDR1 and CDR2 from the germline V gene are MNHNS and SASEGT. CDR3 nucleotide sequence: TGTGCCAGCATAGGGGGGGCTGTCTACAATGAGCAGTTCTTC. Protein: CASIGGAVYNEQFF.

In this sample, this clonotype turned up many times. The chain joins TRBV1 to TRBJ1-6; TRBD1, the D gene given by the table, was not confirmed from the DNA. TRBV1 is given as a pseudogene. The CDR3 consists of 17 residues. The CDR3 bases are TGCACCAGCAGCCAAGATGGCCCGGGACCAAATAATTCACCCCTCCACTTT. This sequence encodes CTSSQDGPGPNNSPLHF.

The chain is built from TRBV19 and TRBJ2-1, with TRBD1 as a possible D gene (6 bases). The CDR3 is 13 residues long. Trimming removed 3 bases at V and 6 bases at J, with 9 bases between. The V gene's germline CDR1 is LNHDA and CDR2 SQIVND (reference sequence). CDR3 loop: CASSILRGNEQFF. CDR3 nucleotides: TGTGCCAGTAGTATCCTCAGGGGCAATGAGCAGTTCTTC. The full variable domain, its missing parts supplied by reference TRBV19 and TRBJ2-1, is DGGITQSPKYLFRKEGQNVTLSCEQNLNHDAMYWYRQDPGQGLRLIYYSQIVNDFQKGDIAEGYSVSREKKESFPLTVTSAQKNPTAFYLCASSILRGNEQFFGPGTRLTVL.

This clonotype appeared many times. The chain employs TRBV4-1 and TRBJ1-5, with D tentatively TRBD1 (5 bases). The CDR3 loop spans 15 amino acids. The ends were cut back, 2 bases at V and 5 bases at J, with 13 bases in the middle. Germline V gene lookup returns CDR1 MGHRA and CDR2 YSYEKL. The CDR3: CASSQPGTADQPQHF. In DNA, the CDR3 is TGCGCCAGCAGCCAACCCGGGACGGCCGATCAGCCCCAGCATTTT.

The sample holds a few counts of this clonotype. The rearrangement links TRBV25-1 to TRBJ2-5; D may be TRBD1 (6 bases). The CDR3 is made up of 13 amino acids. Germline-derived CDR1 and CDR2 are MGHDK and SYGVNS. V lost 4 bases, J lost 5 bases, and 11 bases lay in between. CDR3 loop: CASSGGLRETQYF. In DNA, the CDR3 is TGTGCCAGCAGTGGGGGGCTCCGGGAGACCCAGTACTTC.

This sequence joins TRBV19 and TRBJ2-1, with TRBD1 matching 8 bases. The CDR3 loop spans 14 amino acids. V was pared by 2 bases and J by 9 bases, with 6 bases of the junction left unmatched. Germline CDR1 reads LNHDA; CDR2 reads SQIVND (reference sequence). This chain's CDR3 is CASSIRDRGGEQFF. Written as DNA, the CDR3 is TGTGCCAGTAGTATACGCGACAGGGGTGGTGAGCAGTTCTTC.

A few counts support this clonotype. The gene calls are TRBV12-3 or TRBV12-4 and TRBJ2-3; TRBD2 is a possible D gene (5 bases). This CDR3 spans 16 amino acids. With 3 bases removed from V and 1 base from J, the gap between germline ends came to 14 bases. Here the CDR3 reads CASSLGSGPRTDTQYF. In DNA form, the CDR3 reads TGTGCCAGCAGTTTGGGCAGCGGCCCTCGCACAGATACGCAGTATTTT.

In this sample, this clonotype turned up many times. V gene TRBV4-1 combines with J gene TRBJ2-1, with 12 nucleotides matching TRBD2. Trimming cost V 3 bases and J 2 bases; bases outside gene matches: 5. This CDR3 contains 17 residues. CDR1 is MGHRA, CDR2 YSYEKL, per germline. For the CDR3, the DNA is TGCGCCAGCAGCCATGAGACTAGCGGGGGAGCCTACAATGAGCAGTTCTTC. This encodes CASSHETSGGAYNEQFF.

The rearrangement links TRBV14 to TRBJ1-5, with unresolved D. Trimming removed 6 bases at V and 9 bases at J, with 9 bases between. CDR3 length: 11 amino acids. The germline V gene has CDR1 SGHDN and CDR2 FVKESK. The CDR3 loop is CASSTVGPQHF. CDR3 in DNA: TGTGCCAGCAGTACGGTGGGGCCCCAGCATTTT.

This clonotype occurred many times. This chain uses TRBV7-3 with TRBJ2-1, with TRBD2 as a possible D gene (6 bases). The V gene's germline CDR1 is SGHTA and CDR2 FQGTGA. The V end lost 1 base, the J end lost 0 bases, and 10 bases lay between the germline ends. CDR3 length equals 16 residues. CDR3 bases: TGTGCCAGCAGCTTAATCGGGGGTAGCTCCTACAATGAGCAGTTCTTC. It encodes CASSLIGGSSYNEQFF.

This sequence joins TRBV4-3 and TRBJ2-1; TRBD2 aligns across 7 bases. Germline CDR1 LGHNA, CDR2 YSLEER. The CDR3 has 16 amino acids. The V segment lost 0 bases and the J segment 4 bases; nucleotides outside the gene matches: 6. This CDR3 reads CASSQDTGGIYNEQFF. The CDR3 DNA reads as TGCGCCAGCAGCCAAGATACCGGGGGGATTTACAATGAGCAGTTCTTC.

The rearrangement uses TRBV7-8 and TRBJ2-1; TRBD2 might be the D (6 bases). Germline CDR1 reads SGHVS; CDR2 reads FQNEAQ. The CDR3 spans 13 residues. V was shortened by 6 bases and J by 6 bases, with 12 bases between the two germline ends. The CDR3 loop reads CASRFLGGNEQFF. CDR3 in DNA: TGTGCCAGCAGGTTCCTGGGGGGCAATGAGCAGTTCTTC.

V gene TRBV6-5 combines with J gene TRBJ2-4, with 8 bases that match TRBD1. The CDR3 totals 14 residues. Germline V gene data show CDR1 as MNHEY and CDR2 as SVGAGI. The junction had 6 bases not matched to a gene; V was cut back by 6 bases and J by 5 bases. CDR3 protein: CASRSGQEQNIQYF. The CDR3 DNA is TGTGCCAGCAGGTCGGGACAGGAGCAAAACATTCAGTACTTC.

This clonotype was seen a few times. V usage is TRBV7-8 and J usage is TRBJ2-7; TRBD1 matches at 7 bases. V lost 5 bases, J lost 0 bases, and 4 bases stayed unmatched. Germline lookup yields CDR1 SGHVS and CDR2 FQNEAQ. This CDR3 has 14 amino acids. In DNA, the CDR3 is TGTGCCAGCAGCCTTTGGGACAGCTCCTACGAGCAGTACTTC. Its protein product is CASSLWDSSYEQYF. Complete variable domain (other parts from reference TRBV7-8 and TRBJ2-7): GAGVSQSPRYKVAKRGQDVALRCDPISGHVSLFWYQQALGQGPEFLTYFQNEAQLDKSGLPSDRFFAERPEGSVSTLKIQRTQQEDSAVYLCASSLWDSSYEQYFGPGTRLTVT.

This clonotype was seen many times. CDR3 sequence: CASSLPGLAASYNEQFF. CDR3 bases: TGTGCCAGCAGCTTACCGGGACTAGCGGCATCCTACAATGAGCAGTTCTTC. The gene calls are TRBV7-8 and TRBJ2-1; 11 bases are shared with TRBD2. V was pared by 2 bases and J by 1 base, with 4 bases of the junction left unmatched. The CDR3 runs to 17 residues. Germline V gene sequence: CDR1 SGHVS, CDR2 FQNEAQ. Based on the CDR3 plus reference TRBV7-8 and TRBJ2-1, the full variable domain is GAGVSQSPRYKVAKRGQDVALRCDPISGHVSLFWYQQALGQGPEFLTYFQNEAQLDKSGLPSDRFFAERPEGSVSTLKIQRTQQEDSAVYLCASSLPGLAASYNEQFFGPGTRLTVL.

This clonotype showed up many times. The CDR3 DNA follows: TGTGCCAGCAGTCCGTCCTTTCGCCTGGCTAAAGATACGCAGTATTTT. This encodes CASSPSFRLAKDTQYF. The V call is TRBV12-3 or TRBV12-4, the J call TRBJ2-3; D is ambiguous. The CDR3 runs to 16 residues. Trimming cost V 5 bases and J 5 bases, with 20 bases left between them.

This clonotype was recorded at least ten times. V gene TRBV4-2 combines with J gene TRBJ1-5; D not resolved. The ends were cut back, 1 base at V and 0 bases at J, with 7 bases in the middle. CDR1 is LGHNA, CDR2 YNFKEQ, per germline. The CDR3 covers 15 residues. The CDR3 sequence: CASSQAWNSNQPQHF. The CDR3 region has the DNA TGTGCCAGCAGCCAAGCCTGGAATAGCAATCAGCCCCAGCATTTT.

This sequence joins TRBV2 and TRBJ2-1; maybe TRBD2 (6 bases). Between the trimmed V and J ends, which lost 7 bases and 7 bases, there was a span of 17 bases. Germline loops: CDR1 SNHLY, CDR2 FYNNEI. CDR3 size: 14 residues. The CDR3 DNA sequence: TGTGCCAGCAAGCTGGGGGAGGTGTGGAATGAGCAGTTCTTC. Amino acid sequence: CASKLGEVWNEQFF.

At least ten counts were recorded for this clonotype. The rearrangement uses TRBV6-4 and TRBJ2-1; no firm D call. This CDR3 spans 13 amino acids. V gave up 8 bases and J gave up 8 bases, with 16 bases separating them. The germline gives CDR1 MRHNA, CDR2 SNTAGT. CDR3 loop: CASRNMAGDEQFF. CDR3 DNA: TGTGCCAGCCGTAATATGGCCGGCGATGAGCAGTTCTTC.

This clonotype was counted between two and nine times. The chain employs TRBV28 and TRBJ1-2; 8 nucleotides line up with TRBD1. The V and J ends lost 5 bases and 0 bases, in that order; junction bases with no gene match: 8. Germline V gives CDR1 MDHEN, CDR2 SYDVKM. The CDR3 is made up of 16 amino acids. The CDR3 loop reads CASSLMGDRSNYGYTF. In DNA form, the CDR3 reads TGTGCCAGCAGTCTAATGGGGGACAGGTCTAACTATGGCTACACCTTC.

J is TRBJ1-2 and V is TRBV27; D gene ambiguous. V was clipped by 6 bases and J by 0 bases, with 8 bases between them. CDR1 and CDR2 from the germline V gene are MNHEY and SMNVEV (reference sequence). This CDR3 has 13 amino acids. CDR3 protein: CASSIRANYGYTF. CDR3 in DNA: TGTGCCAGCAGCATTAGAGCTAACTATGGCTACACCTTC.

The J gene is TRBJ2-1, the V gene TRBV6-2 or TRBV6-3; 7 positions agree with TRBD2. This CDR3 is built from 13 residues. V trimming: 6 bases; J trimming: 12 bases; junction bases outside the gene matches: 11. Looked up from germline, CDR1 is MNHEY and CDR2 is SVGEGT. The CDR3 is CASRKGTTWPQFF. CDR3 in DNA: TGTGCCAGCAGAAAGGGGACTACCTGGCCGCAGTTCTTC.

V usage is TRBV4-3 and J usage is TRBJ2-7; TRBD2 matches at 7 bases. The trim removed 1 base at V and 5 bases at J, leaving 11 bases unmatched. The CDR3 length is 16 residues. Germline CDR1 is LGHNA and CDR2 is YSLEER. The DNA for the CDR3 is TGCGCCAGCAGCCAAGGGTGGCGGGAGTGGGGGAACGAGCAGTACTTC. It translates to CASSQGWREWGNEQYF.

This clonotype was seen more than once but under ten times. The V and J genes are TRBV4-3 and TRBJ2-7, with no clear D. CDR3 length: 14 amino acids. V was shortened by 1 base and J by 3 bases, with 10 bases between the two germline ends. Germline lookup yields CDR1 LGHNA and CDR2 YSLEER. The CDR3 loop reads CASSQVDSDYEQYF. CDR3 bases: TGCGCCAGCAGCCAAGTGGATTCCGACTACGAGCAGTACTTC.

This clonotype was picked up many times. The chain uses TRBV20-1 and TRBJ1-4; D possibly corresponds to TRBD1 (6 bases). Germline CDR1 DFQATT, CDR2 SNEGSKA (reference sequence). Trimming left V 3 bases short and J 1 base short, with 15 bases between. The CDR3 runs 16 residues. Here the CDR3 DNA reads TGCAGTGCTAGTGACCTCCTCAGGGGAACTAATGAAAAACTGTTTTTT. As protein: CSASDLLRGTNEKLFF.

This clonotype was seen a few times. The chain is built from TRBV4-3 and TRBJ1-3, with a tentative D call TRBD1 (5 bases). The V and J ends lost 0 bases and 2 bases respectively, with 14 bases between them. Germline V gene lookup returns CDR1 LGHNA and CDR2 YSLEER. There are 17 residues in the CDR3. As DNA, the CDR3 is TGCGCCAGCAGCCAAGATCCTCCGAGGGGCCCTGGAAACACCATATATTTT. Residues: CASSQDPPRGPGNTIYF.

This clonotype was recorded at least ten times. The chain employs TRBV19 and TRBJ1-2; D not resolved. V shed 11 bases and J shed 8 bases, with 24 bases lying between them. The germline V gene encodes CDR1 LNHDA and CDR2 SQIVND (reference sequence). The CDR3 is 14 residues long. In DNA form, the CDR3 reads TGTGCCGTGTTTGAGGACCGCATTCACCGGGGCTACACCTTC. Translated: CAVFEDRIHRGYTF.

The chain uses TRBV6-6 and TRBJ2-1; D may be TRBD1 (6 bases). The CDR3 length is 16 residues. V was shortened by 0 bases and J by 2 bases, with 11 bases between the two germline ends. Per germline, CDR1 MNHNY and CDR2 SVGAGI (reference sequence). Written as DNA, the CDR3 is TGTGCCAGCAGTTACTCGGCAGGGGAAACCTACAATGAGCAGTTCTTC. This gives the protein CASSYSAGETYNEQFF.